Following are 32 T cell receptor beta chains from one sample sequenced in a study of brain T cells in children with intractable seizures. As to time point: blood from clinic visit 5 months post-surgery; TSC patient then seizure free. Profiled with immunoSEQ multiplex PCR; TCRdb holds only in-frame clones, not every one. The top ten clones hold 5.7% of a sample with a few hundred thousand clones, approximately 93% of them seen once. The source was peripheral blood, collected 4 to 5 months after surgery. All receptors derive from a boy under three years old with tuberous sclerosis and intractable seizures.

The chain recombines TRBV24-1 with TRBJ2-1; 9 bases map to TRBD2. Germline trimming cut 7 bases from V and 6 bases from J; bases unmatched to any gene: 6. Germline V gene lookup returns CDR1 KGHDR and CDR2 SFDVKD. The length of the CDR3 is 14 residues. CDR3 sequence: CATSLAGSGNEQFF. CDR3 coding DNA: TGTGCCACCAGCCTAGCGGGGAGCGGCAATGAGCAGTTCTTC.

The chain couples TRBV5-4 to TRBJ1-1, with D hard to call. V lost 10 bases and J 7 bases, leaving 8 bases between the germline ends. This CDR3 contains 9 residues. Germline loops: CDR1 SGHNT, CDR2 YYREEE (reference sequence). CDR3 in amino acids: CARSIEAFF. The CDR3 DNA reads as TGTGCCCGGTCCATTGAAGCTTTCTTT.

The chain uses TRBV20-1 and TRBJ1-6, with 7 bases lining up with TRBD1. This CDR3 is built from 14 residues. Germline CDR1 reads DFQATT; CDR2 reads SNEGSKA (reference sequence). Trimming removed 3 bases from V and 9 bases from J; junction bases left unmatched: 8. The CDR3 DNA is TGCAGTGCTAGTCCCGACAGGGAAGGTTCACCCCTCCACTTT. Residues: CSASPDREGSPLHF.

The chain has TRBV11-2 and TRBJ2-5; TRBD1 aligns across 7 bases. CDR1 SGHAT and CDR2 FQNNGV come from the germline V gene. The CDR3 consists of 13 residues. V gave up 6 bases and J gave up 4 bases; unmatched junction bases: 5. In DNA form, the CDR3 reads TGTGCCAGCAGTTTCCGGGACAGAGAGACCCAGTACTTC. It specifies CASSFRDRETQYF.

This sequence joins TRBV24-1 and TRBJ1-2; D is unclear. Germline CDR1 reads KGHDR; CDR2 reads SFDVKD. With 6 bases removed from V and 0 bases from J, the gap between germline ends came to 7 bases. This CDR3 region has 13 residues. The CDR3 spells CATSKDSNYGYTF. CDR3 sequence (DNA): TGTGCCACCAGTAAGGATTCTAACTATGGCTACACCTTC.

The chain links TRBV4-1 to TRBJ2-7, with D perhaps TRBD1 (6 bases). The CDR3 covers 16 residues. Germline-derived CDR1 and CDR2 are MGHRA and YSYEKL. V lost 0 bases, J lost 3 bases, and 15 bases lay in between. The CDR3: CASSQDFLDRFYEQYF. Written as DNA, the CDR3 is TGCGCCAGCAGCCAAGATTTTCTCGACAGGTTCTACGAGCAGTACTTC.

The chain carries TRBV19 and TRBJ2-7, with D possibly TRBD2 on 5 matching bases. Germline CDR1 and CDR2: LNHDA and SQIVND (reference sequence). This CDR3 is 14 amino acids long. V shed 10 bases and J shed 3 bases, with 19 bases lying between them. The CDR3 bases are TGTGCCACTTCCCCCGGGGTAGCCGGCTACGAGCAGTACTTC. Translated: CATSPGVAGYEQYF. Full variable domain (outside the CDR3, taken from reference TRBV19 and TRBJ2-7): DGGITQSPKYLFRKEGQNVTLSCEQNLNHDAMYWYRQDPGQGLRLIYYSQIVNDFQKGDIAEGYSVSREKKESFPLTVTSAQKNPTAFYLCATSPGVAGYEQYFGPGTRLTVT.

This chain uses TRBV28 with TRBJ1-6; 7 bases fit TRBD1. The germline V gene encodes CDR1 MDHEN and CDR2 SYDVKM. Losses at the gene ends were 5 bases for V and 10 bases for J; bases not matched to a gene: 11. The length of the CDR3 is 15 residues. In nucleotides, the CDR3 is TGTGCCAGCAGTCTCCCCGGGACAGCAAAATCACCCCTCCACTTT. Encoded protein: CASSLPGTAKSPLHF. Looking up the rest from reference TRBV28 and TRBJ1-6 gives the full variable domain: DVKVTQSSRYLVKRTGEKVFLECVQDMDHENMFWYRQDPGLGLRLIYFSYDVKMKEKGDIPEGYSVSREKKERFSLILESASTNQTSMYLCASSLPGTAKSPLHFGNGTRLTVT.

Only one count was recorded for this clone. The CDR3 sequence is CASSLGGQGQNYGYTF. Written as DNA, the CDR3 is TGTGCCAGCAGCTTAGGAGGACAGGGGCAGAACTATGGCTACACCTTC. This chain connects TRBV7-9 to TRBJ1-2; 9 bases map to TRBD1. Germline CDR1 reads SEHNR; CDR2 reads FQNEAQ (reference sequence). The CDR3 runs to 16 residues. J lost 2 bases, V lost 1 base, and 5 bases had no gene match.

V gene TRBV7-9 combines with J gene TRBJ2-7; 7 bases are shared with TRBD1. The CDR3 sequence is 13 residues long. Losses at the gene ends were 5 bases for V and 4 bases for J; bases not matched to a gene: 5. The germline V gene has CDR1 SEHNR and CDR2 FQNEAQ (reference sequence). As DNA, the CDR3 is TGTGCCAGCAGCGTAGGACAGGCGTACGAGCAGTACTTC. This codes for CASSVGQAYEQYF.

The genes are TRBV3-1 (or the pseudogene TRBV3-2) and TRBJ1-1; D is unclear. Germline CDR1 is LGHDT and CDR2 is YNNKEL (reference sequence). V lost 0 bases to trimming and J lost 8 bases, with 22 bases between them. CDR3 length equals 17 residues. The CDR3: CASSQEWHRIPNREAFF. In DNA form, the CDR3 reads TGTGCCAGCAGCCAAGAATGGCACCGGATTCCGAACCGAGAAGCTTTCTTT.

This clone was recorded once. The V and J genes are TRBV9 and TRBJ2-7, with 11 bases aligning to TRBD2. The germline gives CDR1 SGDLS, CDR2 YYNGEE. This CDR3 region has 17 residues. J was trimmed by 4 bases and V by 0 bases; bases with no gene match: 9. This CDR3 reads CASSVVAPGLAVYEQYF. DNA of the CDR3: TGTGCCAGCAGCGTAGTTGCCCCGGGACTAGCGGTTTACGAGCAGTACTTC.

The chain carries TRBV6-5 and TRBJ2-7, with TRBD1 identical over 7 bases. CDR3 length equals 15 residues. Germline assignment: CDR1 MNHEY and CDR2 SVGAGI. V gave up 6 bases and J gave up 3 bases; unmatched junction bases: 11. The DNA of the CDR3 is TGTGCCAGCAGATCCTCCGGGACAGCCGGCTACGAGCAGTACTTC. Translated, it gives CASRSSGTAGYEQYF.

The chain couples TRBV28 to TRBJ2-7; D gene ambiguous. Trimming cost V 4 bases and J 3 bases, with 13 bases left between them. The CDR3 has 14 amino acids. Germline lookup yields CDR1 MDHEN and CDR2 SYDVKM. The DNA of the CDR3 is TGTGCCAGCAGTTCAAGGCTCTCGGACTACGAGCAGTACTTC. Its protein is CASSSRLSDYEQYF.

The chain carries TRBV24-1 and TRBJ1-1; D is possibly TRBD1 (5 bases). V was cut by 9 bases and J by 1 base, with 14 bases left in between. The CDR3 totals 14 residues. The germline V gene has CDR1 KGHDR and CDR2 SFDVKD. CDR3 sequence reads: CATRGGSGNTEAFF. The CDR3 region has the DNA TGTGCCACCCGGGGGGGATCGGGGAACACTGAAGCTTTCTTT.

The chain joins TRBV30 to TRBJ1-4; no definite D call. V was shortened by 4 bases and J by 8 bases, with 5 bases between the two germline ends. The CDR3 runs to 10 residues. Germline lookup yields CDR1 GTSNPN and CDR2 SVGIG (reference sequence). CDR3 nucleotides: TGTGCCTGGAAGAACGAAAAACTGTTTTTT. It yields the protein CAWKNEKLFF. The whole variable domain, filled in from reference TRBV30 and TRBJ1-4, reads SQTIHQWPATLVQPVGSPLSLECTVEGTSNPNLYWYRQAAGRGLQLLFYSVGIGQISSEVPQNLSASRPQDRQFILSSKKLLLSDSGFYLCAWKNEKLFFGSGTQLSVL.

This clone was seen a few times. The chain joins TRBV5-4 to TRBJ2-3; D perhaps matches TRBD2 (5 bases). From germline, CDR1 is SGHNT and CDR2 YYREEE (reference sequence). The germline V and J ends were trimmed by 6 bases and 2 bases, with 13 bases remaining between them. This CDR3 has 14 residues. The CDR3 reads CASTPSGNTDTQYF. The CDR3 DNA is TGTGCCAGCACCCCTTCGGGGAACACAGATACGCAGTATTTT.

The chain has TRBV6-4 and TRBJ2-1, with 9 bases lining up with TRBD1. The length of the CDR3 is 14 residues. Looked up from germline, CDR1 is MRHNA and CDR2 is SNTAGT. V lost 2 bases and J lost 7; bases outside the gene matches: 3. The DNA for the CDR3 is TGTGCCAGCAGTGACGGGACAGGGTGGAATGAGCAGTTCTTC. Protein product: CASSDGTGWNEQFF.

A single count supports this clone. This chain connects TRBV6-5 to TRBJ1-3; D gene uncertain. Germline V gives CDR1 MNHEY, CDR2 SVGAGI. V lost 0 bases and J 4 bases, leaving 4 bases between the germline ends. The CDR3 has 13 residues. The CDR3, as DNA: TGTGCCAGCAGTTACTCGAACGGAAACACCATATATTTT. It is translated as CASSYSNGNTIYF.

V is TRBV13 and J is TRBJ2-2; TRBD2 matches 13 bases. The CDR3 extends over 19 amino acids. CDR1 is PRHDT, CDR2 FYEKMQ, per germline (reference sequence). The V gene end was trimmed by 5 bases and the J gene end by 7 bases; junction bases not matched to a gene: 16. The DNA of the CDR3 is TGTGCCAGCAGCACAAAGCTTAGGACTAGCGGGAGTTTTTTCGGGGAGCTGTTTTTT. It codes for CASSTKLRTSGSFFGELFF.

J is TRBJ2-1 and V is TRBV20-1; tentative D call: TRBD2 (5 bases). This CDR3 spans 16 amino acids. Germline V gene sequence: CDR1 DFQATT, CDR2 SNEGSKA (reference sequence). V was shortened by 3 bases and J by 7 bases, with 22 bases between the two germline ends. The CDR3: CSASGAGHRTLNEQFF. CDR3 nucleotide sequence: TGCAGTGCTAGTGGTGCGGGTCACAGAACTTTAAATGAGCAGTTCTTC.

This chain uses TRBV18 with TRBJ2-7; D may be TRBD2 (6 bases). This CDR3 has 13 amino acids. V dropped 0 bases and J dropped 5 bases, with 8 bases sitting between them. The germline V gene encodes CDR1 KGHSH and CDR2 LQKENI. The CDR3 is CASSPPLAHEQYF. CDR3 coding DNA: TGTGCCAGCTCACCACCACTAGCCCACGAGCAGTACTTC.

The chain combines TRBV20-1 with TRBJ1-6, with unresolved D. Trimming took off 0 bases at V and 14 bases at J, with 8 bases between the two ends. Germline CDR1 and CDR2: DFQATT and SNEGSKA (reference sequence). There are 11 residues in the CDR3. As DNA, the CDR3 is TGCAGTGCTAGAGATGCGCTGGCCCTCCACTTT. Protein product: CSARDALALHF.

This clone is a singleton in its sample. V gene TRBV9 combines with J gene TRBJ1-1; weak D call: TRBD1 (5 bases). The CDR3 covers 14 residues. The V and J ends lost 0 bases and 11 bases respectively, with 17 bases between them. Per germline, CDR1 SGDLS and CDR2 YYNGEE. CDR3 bases: TGTGCCAGCAGCGTAGAATTAGGGGCAGGGAAGGCTTTCTTT. Translating gives CASSVELGAGKAFF.

V gene TRBV6-5 combines with J gene TRBJ1-6, with TRBD1 identical over 9 bases. This CDR3 contains 15 residues. Trimming removed 7 bases from V and 5 bases from J; junction bases left unmatched: 6. Per the germline V gene, CDR1 is MNHEY and CDR2 is SVGAGI. In nucleotides, the CDR3 is TGTGCCAGCACTCGGACAGGGGTCCATAATTCACCCCTCCACTTT. Encoded protein: CASTRTGVHNSPLHF.

The V gene is TRBV6-5, the J gene TRBJ2-7; D tentatively reads TRBD1 or TRBD2 (6 bases each). This CDR3 region has 15 residues. Germline values: CDR1 MNHEY, CDR2 SVGAGI. V lost 4 bases to trimming and J lost 0 bases, with 13 bases between them. The CDR3 DNA sequence: TGTGCCAGCAGTTCCTCGGGGGCCCTCTCCTACGAGCAGTACTTC. It codes for CASSSSGALSYEQYF.

The chain is built from TRBV4-1 and TRBJ1-6, with D possibly matching TRBD1 (6 bases). Germline V gives CDR1 MGHRA, CDR2 YSYEKL. This CDR3 has 20 amino acids. Trimming removed 2 bases from V and 10 bases from J, with 30 bases in between. In nucleotides, the CDR3 is TGCGCCAGCAGCCAAATACTGCCGACAGGACTCACTGCCTATTACTCACCCCTCCACTTT. This sequence encodes CASSQILPTGLTAYYSPLHF.

This clone was counted a single time. This chain uses TRBV14 with TRBJ1-3, with D unresolved. The CDR3 runs 17 residues. V was cut by 4 bases and J by 4 bases, with 20 bases left in between. Germline values: CDR1 SGHDN, CDR2 FVKESK. The CDR3 here is CASSLPVRTPGGNTIYF. The CDR3 DNA reads as TGTGCCAGCAGCCTCCCGGTCCGGACCCCGGGAGGAAACACCATATATTTT.

This clone has a handful of counts. The chain combines TRBV9 with TRBJ1-1; 10 positions match TRBD1. There are 17 residues in the CDR3. Trimming removed 2 bases from V and 3 bases from J; junction bases left unmatched: 10. Per the germline V gene, CDR1 is SGDLS and CDR2 is YYNGEE. CDR3 DNA: TGTGCCAGCAGCGTCAGTAGGGACAGGGGATCGGACACTGAAGCTTTCTTT. Residues: CASSVSRDRGSDTEAFF.

The chain employs TRBV2 and TRBJ1-1; D unclear. Trimming took off 0 bases at V and 3 bases at J, with 11 bases between the two ends. Germline CDR1 is SNHLY and CDR2 is FYNNEI. CDR3 size: 15 residues. CDR3 region: CASSEAPMQYTEAFF. The CDR3 DNA is TGTGCCAGCAGTGAAGCCCCTATGCAATACACTGAAGCTTTCTTT.

The genes are TRBV10-3 and TRBJ1-6; 10 nucleotides agree with TRBD1. Germline assignment: CDR1 ENHRY and CDR2 SYGVKD. Trimming took 10 bases from V and 6 from J; bases not matched to a gene: 9. This CDR3 comprises 15 residues. CDR3 sequence reads: CATRQGAGGNSPLHF. The DNA of the CDR3 is TGTGCCACGCGACAGGGGGCCGGGGGTAATTCACCCCTCCACTTT.

The chain couples TRBV14 to TRBJ2-2; D not resolved. The CDR3 totals 13 residues. V was trimmed by 1 base and J by 6 bases, leaving 6 bases between them. Germline V gives CDR1 SGHDN, CDR2 FVKESK. The CDR3 DNA is TGTGCCAGCAGCCAAGCCAACGCCGGGGAGCTGTTTTTT. Its translation: CASSQANAGELFF.